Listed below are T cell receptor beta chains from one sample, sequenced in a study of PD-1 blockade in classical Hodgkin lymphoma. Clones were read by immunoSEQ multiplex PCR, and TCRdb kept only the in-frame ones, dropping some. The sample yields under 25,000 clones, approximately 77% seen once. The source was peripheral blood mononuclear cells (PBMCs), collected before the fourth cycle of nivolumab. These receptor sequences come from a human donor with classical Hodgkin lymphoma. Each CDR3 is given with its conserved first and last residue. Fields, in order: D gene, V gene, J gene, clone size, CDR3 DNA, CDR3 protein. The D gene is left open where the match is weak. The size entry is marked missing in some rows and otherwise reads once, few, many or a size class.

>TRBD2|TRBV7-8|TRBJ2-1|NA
TGTGCCAGCAGCTTAGGGACTAGCGGGGGGGCACATGAGCAGTTCTTC
CASSLGTSGGAHEQFF
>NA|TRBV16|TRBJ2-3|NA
TGTGCCAGCAGCCAAGTTGCCACCTTCACAGATACGCAGTATTTT
CASSQVATFTDTQYF
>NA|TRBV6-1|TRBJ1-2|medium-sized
TGTGCCAGCAGTGAAATAACAGGGACTAACTATGGCTACACCTTC
CASSEITGTNYGYTF
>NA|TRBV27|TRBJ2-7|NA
TGTGCCAGCAGCTTCGGACAGCGCTACGAGCAGTACTTC
CASSFGQRYEQYF
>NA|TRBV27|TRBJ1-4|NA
TGTGCCAGCAGTCCCCGGGGGATACAACCTTCAGAAAAACTGTTTTTT
CASSPRGIQPSEKLFF
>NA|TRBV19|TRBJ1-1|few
TGTGCCAGTAGTATAGGCAGGATGATCACTGAAGCTTTCTTT
CASSIGRMITEAFF
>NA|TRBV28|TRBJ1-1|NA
TGTGCCAGCAGACCCCCGGGGGGCGCAAACACTGAAGCTTTCTTT
CASRPPGGANTEAFF
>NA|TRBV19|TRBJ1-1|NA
TGTGCCAGTAGTATAAAGATTAACACTGAAGCTTTCTTT
CASSIKINTEAFF
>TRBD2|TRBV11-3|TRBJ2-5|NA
TGTGCCAGCAGCTCCGGGACTAGCGGGGAAGAGACCCAGTACTTC
CASSSGTSGEETQYF
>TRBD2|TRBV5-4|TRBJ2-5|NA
TGTGCCAGCAGCTTGGTCTTTAGCGGGAGTAACCAAGAGACCCAGTACTTC
CASSLVFSGSNQETQYF
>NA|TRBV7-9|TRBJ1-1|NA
TGTGCCAGCAGCTTAGAGTCTAGGCAAGCTTTCTTT
CASSLESRQAFF
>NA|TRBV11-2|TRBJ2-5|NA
TGTGCCAGCAGCCCCTTAAGCGGGACCCAGTACTTC
CASSPLSGTQYF
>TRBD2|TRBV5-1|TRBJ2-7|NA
TGCGCCAGCAGCTACACGGGACTAGCGTCTTACGAGCAGTACTTC
CASSYTGLASYEQYF
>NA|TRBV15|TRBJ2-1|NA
TGTGCCACCAGCAGGGCCCTAAAACAGGGTAGAAGTGAGCAGTTCTTC
CATSRALKQGRSEQFF
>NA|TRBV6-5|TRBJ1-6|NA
TGTGCCAGCAGTTACTTGGGGTCACCCCTCCACTTT
CASSYLGSPLHF
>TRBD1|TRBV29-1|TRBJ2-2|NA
TGCAGCGTTGCCCCCGGGACAGGGCCAAGCGGGGAGCTGTTTTTT
CSVAPGTGPSGELFF
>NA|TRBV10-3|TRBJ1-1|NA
TGTGCCATCAGAGGGGCCGGGACACCGAACACTGAAGCTTTCTTT
CAIRGAGTPNTEAFF
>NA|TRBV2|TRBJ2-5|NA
TGTGCCAGCAGTCCCGTGGCCCAAGAGACCCAGTACTTC
CASSPVAQETQYF
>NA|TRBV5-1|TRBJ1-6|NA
TGCGCCAGCAGCCCGGGGCCTCCCCTCCACTTT
CASSPGPPLHF